This T cell receptor beta chain is drawn from a study of T cells in lung cancer brain metastases. Findings and limits, study-wide: Few clones were shared between paired lesions (mean Morisita approximately 0.25); most were lesion-specific. Brain metastases had fewer unique productive clones than primaries (median 1540 versus 4551).

In regard to this clone: The antigen is unknown.

Germline lookup yields CDR1 MDHEN and CDR2 SYDVKM. Losses at the gene ends were 4 bases for V and 6 bases for J; bases not matched to a gene: 14. The CDR3 is 17 residues long. Sequencing was performed with immunoSEQ multiplex PCR; in TCRdb, only in-frame clones are kept and a portion is missing. The sample has 1,900 or so clones, around 88% seen once. The chain employs TRBV28 and TRBJ2-7; 11 positions match TRBD1. The receptor was isolated from a woman aged 45-65 years with non-small cell lung cancer that had spread to the brain. The sample was tumor tissue from a brain metastasis. CDR3 in amino acids: CASSSFGTGGFQGEQYF. CDR3 nucleotides: TGTGCCAGCAGTTCCTTCGGGACAGGGGGTTTTCAGGGCGAGCAGTACTTC.